The 30 T cell receptor beta chains below were found in one sample sequenced in a study of T cell responses to AZD1222 COVID-19 vaccine. Sequencing used immunoSEQ multiplex PCR; TCRdb keeps in-frame clones, though not all of them. The table includes 130,000 or so clones, about 93% detected once. Source: peripheral blood, taken on day 0 of AZD1222 vaccination. The source is an adult in good health.

The J gene is TRBJ2-1, the V gene TRBV7-9, with 11 bases lining up with TRBD2. The CDR3 is 17 amino acids. Germline V lookup: CDR1 SEHNR, CDR2 FQNEAQ (reference sequence). The V and J ends lost 5 bases and 4 bases, in that order; junction bases with no gene match: 10. CDR3 protein: CASSEKALAGGYNEQFF. Written as DNA, the CDR3 is TGTGCCAGCAGCGAGAAGGCCCTAGCGGGAGGATACAATGAGCAGTTCTTC. The whole variable domain, filled in from reference TRBV7-9 and TRBJ2-1, reads DTGVSQNPRHKITKRGQNVTFRCDPISEHNRLYWYRQTLGQGPEFLTYFQNEAQLEKSRLLSDRFSAERPKGSFSTLEIQRTEQGDSAMYLCASSEKALAGGYNEQFFGPGTRLTVL.

V is TRBV3-1 (or the pseudogene TRBV3-2) and J is TRBJ2-1, with D hard to call. Trimming left V 0 bases short and J 7 bases short, with 7 bases between. Germline CDR1 and CDR2: LGHDT and YNNKEL (reference sequence). The CDR3 has 13 residues. Here the CDR3 reads CASSQDLRNEQFF. In nucleotides, the CDR3 is TGTGCCAGCAGCCAAGATTTGAGGAATGAGCAGTTCTTC.

The chain carries TRBV27 and TRBJ1-4; no clear D. V shed 0 bases and J shed 8 bases, with 1 base lying between them. The length of the CDR3 is 11 residues. Germline CDR1 reads MNHEY; CDR2 reads SMNVEV (reference sequence). The CDR3: CASSLSEKLFF. The CDR3 nucleotides read TGTGCCAGCAGTTTATCCGAAAAACTGTTTTTT.

The chain has TRBV28 and TRBJ1-2, with D perhaps TRBD1 (5 bases). The CDR3 contains 12 residues. Germline CDR1 reads MDHEN; CDR2 reads SYDVKM. V was cut by 6 bases and J by 8 bases, with 13 bases left in between. In nucleotides, the CDR3 is TGTGCCAGCAGCATGGGGCGAGGAGGCTACACCTTC. It translates to CASSMGRGGYTF.

This chain uses TRBV6-5 with TRBJ1-2; tentative D call: TRBD1 (5 bases). Germline V CDR1 and CDR2: MNHEY, SVGAGI. Deletions cut 6 bases from V and 3 bases from J, with 14 bases between. The length of the CDR3 is 14 residues. CDR3 region: CASRSGTVDYGYTF. In DNA form, the CDR3 reads TGTGCCAGCAGATCAGGGACGGTCGACTATGGCTACACCTTC.

The gene calls are TRBV4-3 and TRBJ1-2; no definite D call. The CDR3 is 13 amino acids. V was shortened by 1 base and J by 8 bases, with 11 bases between the two germline ends. Germline CDR1 reads LGHNA; CDR2 reads YSLEER. This CDR3 reads CASSQVMGNGYTF. The CDR3 DNA is TGCGCCAGCAGCCAAGTGATGGGGAACGGCTACACCTTC.

The CDR3 reads CSAPYTDTQYF. The CDR3 nucleotides are TGCAGTGCCCCCTACACAGATACGCAGTATTTT. The chain uses TRBV20-1 and TRBJ2-3; unclear D gene. The CDR3 is 11 amino acids. The ends were cut back, 6 bases at V and 2 bases at J, with 6 bases in the middle. CDR1 and CDR2 from the germline V gene are DFQATT and SNEGSKA (reference sequence).

The V gene is TRBV5-1, the J gene TRBJ2-1, with D possibly matching TRBD2 (7 bases). CDR3 length: 14 residues. In germline, CDR1 is SGHRS, CDR2 YFSETQ. The V and J ends lost 4 bases and 10 bases respectively, with 18 bases between them. CDR3 DNA: TGCGCCAGCAGCCGGGGGGCCTTAGGAGGGGAGCAGTTCTTC. Protein: CASSRGALGGEQFF.

The V call is TRBV7-2, the J call TRBJ1-2; D call uncertain. V was clipped by 2 bases and J by 8 bases, with 12 bases between them. Germline V gene lookup returns CDR1 SGHTA and CDR2 FQGNSA. This CDR3 has 13 residues. The CDR3 here is CASSLRSRGGYTF. The CDR3 nucleotides are TGTGCCAGCAGCTTAAGGTCCCGTGGAGGCTACACCTTC.

This clone was detected once. The V gene is TRBV5-6, the J gene TRBJ2-1; 14 bases map to TRBD2. V trimming: 0 bases; J trimming: 8 bases; junction bases outside the gene matches: 4. There are 16 residues in the CDR3. Germline V lookup: CDR1 SGHDT, CDR2 YYEEEE. The CDR3 reads CASSLGLAGGLDEQFF. DNA for the CDR3: TGTGCCAGCAGCTTGGGACTAGCGGGGGGGCTCGATGAGCAGTTCTTC.

The V call is TRBV27, the J call TRBJ2-3, with 7 bases identical to TRBD2. The germline V gene has CDR1 MNHEY and CDR2 SMNVEV (reference sequence). With 4 bases clipped from V and 0 bases from J, the junction kept 10 bases outside the gene matches. The CDR3 loop spans 17 amino acids. The CDR3 nucleotides read TGTGCCAGCAGTTCCCCGGCGGGAGCTTCTAGCACAGATACGCAGTATTTT. It translates to CASSSPAGASSTDTQYF.

The chain recombines TRBV15 with TRBJ1-5, with D possibly being TRBD1 (6 bases). Germline V gene data show CDR1 as LNHNV and CDR2 as YYDKDF (reference sequence). The CDR3 is made up of 16 amino acids. V dropped 4 bases and J dropped 5 bases, with 18 bases sitting between them. This chain's CDR3 is CATSTRRGGADQPQHF. The CDR3, as DNA: TGTGCCACCAGCACCAGGCGCGGGGGGGCGGATCAGCCCCAGCATTTT.

The gene calls are TRBV5-4 and TRBJ1-3, with D unresolved. Trimming removed 4 bases at V and 6 bases at J, with 17 bases between. The germline V gene encodes CDR1 SGHNT and CDR2 YYREEE (reference sequence). This CDR3 is 15 amino acids long. The CDR3 loop reads CASSPTLGSLNTIYF. CDR3 bases: TGTGCCAGCAGCCCAACATTGGGCTCGTTAAACACCATATATTTT.

V usage is TRBV27 and J usage is TRBJ1-5, with D perhaps TRBD1 (5 bases). Germline lookup yields CDR1 MNHEY and CDR2 SMNVEV (reference sequence). V gave up 3 bases and J gave up 4 bases, with 13 bases separating them. CDR3 length: 15 amino acids. The CDR3 reads CASSLNQGGNQPQHF. The CDR3 DNA reads as TGTGCCAGCAGTTTGAATCAGGGTGGGAATCAGCCCCAGCATTTT.

The chain has TRBV5-8 and TRBJ2-1; a weak D match, TRBD2 (5 bases). This CDR3 contains 18 residues. V lost 2 bases to trimming and J lost 3 bases, with 21 bases between them. From germline, CDR1 is SGHTS and CDR2 YDEGEE. CDR3 residues: CASSFGGGPEAYYNEQFF. The CDR3 DNA follows: TGTGCCAGCAGCTTCGGTGGCGGGCCGGAAGCGTACTACAATGAGCAGTTCTTC.

J is TRBJ2-1 and V is TRBV27, with 10 nucleotides matching TRBD1. After removal of 4 bases from V and 10 bases from J, the junction contained 1 base not matched to a gene. CDR1 MNHEY and CDR2 SMNVEV come from the germline V gene (reference sequence). The CDR3 length is 12 residues. CDR3 DNA: TGTGCCAGCAGTTGGGACAGGGGAGAGCAGTTCTTC. Its protein is CASSWDRGEQFF.

The chain employs TRBV3-1 (or the pseudogene TRBV3-2) and TRBJ2-1; TRBD2 might be the D (7 bases). Per the germline V gene, CDR1 is LGHDT and CDR2 is YNNKEL (reference sequence). CDR3 length: 13 amino acids. V was cut by 6 bases and J by 8 bases, with 14 bases left in between. CDR3 amino acids: CASSRRGGHEQFF. DNA of the CDR3: TGTGCCAGCAGTCGGAGGGGGGGTCATGAGCAGTTCTTC.

The CDR3 nucleotides are TGTGCCAGCAGTATCCTAGGGGGCAGGTTGAACACTGAAGCTTTCTTT. It translates to CASSILGGRLNTEAFF. V usage is TRBV4-2 and J usage is TRBJ1-1; 7 bases align to TRBD1. The germline CDR1 and CDR2 sequences are LGHNA and YNFKEQ. CDR3 length: 16 residues. Trimming cost V 6 bases and J 0 bases; bases outside gene matches: 10.

DNA for the CDR3: TGTGCCAGCAGCTTAATCTCCCTCGACGATCCGAATGAAAAACTGTTTTTT. This sequence encodes CASSLISLDDPNEKLFF. The chain combines TRBV5-5 with TRBJ1-4; D is ambiguous. The CDR3 extends over 17 amino acids. Deletions cut 2 bases from V and 5 bases from J, with 19 bases between. Germline-derived CDR1 and CDR2 are SGHKS and YYEKEE (reference sequence).

The genes are TRBV2 and TRBJ1-2, with D perhaps matching TRBD1 (5 bases). Trimming shortened V by 6 bases and J by 7 bases, and 18 bases separated the two germline ends. Germline V CDR1 and CDR2: SNHLY, FYNNEI. The CDR3 covers 14 residues. The CDR3 DNA reads as TGTGCCAGCAGGGTCTATCGGGGCCAAGGTGGCTACACCTTC. Its translation: CASRVYRGQGGYTF.

The chain employs TRBV30 and TRBJ1-2, with D maybe TRBD1 (5 bases). V was clipped by 2 bases and J by 6 bases, with 13 bases between them. CDR1 and CDR2 from the germline V gene are GTSNPN and SVGIG (reference sequence). The CDR3 is 13 residues long. This CDR3 is CAWSLSGGDGYTF. CDR3 nucleotide sequence: TGTGCCTGGAGTCTCTCGGGAGGGGATGGCTACACCTTC.

Notes on this clone: The same CDR3 is also encoded by other DNA sequences in this sample. The rearrangement uses TRBV6-5 and TRBJ2-7; D call uncertain. The V end was cut by 8 bases, the J end by 3 bases, with 8 bases between. Germline CDR1 is MNHEY and CDR2 is SVGAGI. The CDR3 has 11 amino acids. The CDR3 loop reads CASPDGYEQYF. DNA for the CDR3: TGTGCCAGCCCGGACGGCTACGAGCAGTACTTC.

V and J are TRBV20-1 and TRBJ2-3; D call uncertain. This CDR3 spans 11 amino acids. Trimming cost V 7 bases and J 3 bases, with 8 bases left between them. CDR1 and CDR2 from the germline V gene are DFQATT and SNEGSKA (reference sequence). CDR3 sequence: CSVETTDTQYF. The CDR3 DNA follows: TGCAGTGTTGAGACGACAGATACGCAGTATTTT.

The J gene is TRBJ2-7, the V gene TRBV6-6, with 8 bases matching TRBD1. This CDR3 comprises 14 residues. Per germline, CDR1 MNHNY and CDR2 SVGAGI (reference sequence). V was clipped by 4 bases and J by 3 bases; unmatched bases: 5. This chain's CDR3 is CASSSRTGLYEQYF. CDR3 nucleotides: TGTGCCAGCAGTTCCCGGACAGGGCTCTACGAGCAGTACTTC.

The chain is built from TRBV18 and TRBJ2-3; D is uncertain. The CDR3 loop spans 17 amino acids. Trimming removed 3 bases at V and 0 bases at J, with 16 bases between. The V gene's germline CDR1 is KGHSH and CDR2 LQKENI. The CDR3 sequence is CASSPRVAQLSTDTQYF. Written as DNA, the CDR3 is TGTGCCAGCTCACCTAGGGTTGCGCAGCTCAGCACAGATACGCAGTATTTT.

This chain joins TRBV21-1 and TRBJ1-2; no DNA check was done on the table's D call, TRBD1. TRBV21-1 corresponds to a pseudogene. The CDR3 contains 16 residues. The CDR3 sequence is CASSKIGGHRAYGYTF. The CDR3 DNA follows: TGTGCCAGCAGCAAAATTGGGGGCCACCGGGCCTATGGCTACACCTTC.

This chain connects TRBV4-1 to TRBJ2-1; a weak D match, TRBD1 (6 bases). Germline V gene lookup returns CDR1 MGHRA and CDR2 YSYEKL. The CDR3 contains 11 residues. V was cut by 0 bases and J by 12 bases, with 6 bases left in between. The CDR3 region is CASSQDRGQFF. The CDR3 coding sequence is TGCGCCAGCAGCCAAGACAGGGGGCAGTTCTTC.

V is TRBV28 and J is TRBJ2-3; weak D call: TRBD2 (6 bases). The V and J ends lost 2 bases and 2 bases respectively, with 8 bases between them. The CDR3 is 14 residues long. Per germline, CDR1 MDHEN and CDR2 SYDVKM. CDR3 region: CASSLGGDTDTQYF. CDR3 DNA sequence: TGTGCCAGCAGTTTAGGCGGGGACACAGATACGCAGTATTTT.

V and J are TRBV19 and TRBJ1-2; 9 positions agree with TRBD1. With V trimmed by 5 bases and J by 9 bases, 13 bases remained unmatched. The CDR3 sequence is 15 residues long. From germline, CDR1 is LNHDA and CDR2 SQIVND (reference sequence). The CDR3 region is CASSPPGTGKRSYTF. CDR3 nucleotides: TGTGCCAGTAGTCCCCCCGGGACAGGGAAAAGGAGCTACACCTTC.

The V and J genes are TRBV7-9 and TRBJ2-1; 7 positions match TRBD2. The CDR3 extends over 16 amino acids. The V segment lost 5 bases and the J segment 0 bases; nucleotides outside the gene matches: 7. The V gene's germline CDR1 is SEHNR and CDR2 FQNEAQ (reference sequence). The CDR3 nucleotides read TGTGCCAGCAGCCCATTAGCGGGCCGCTCCTACAATGAGCAGTTCTTC. As protein: CASSPLAGRSYNEQFF.